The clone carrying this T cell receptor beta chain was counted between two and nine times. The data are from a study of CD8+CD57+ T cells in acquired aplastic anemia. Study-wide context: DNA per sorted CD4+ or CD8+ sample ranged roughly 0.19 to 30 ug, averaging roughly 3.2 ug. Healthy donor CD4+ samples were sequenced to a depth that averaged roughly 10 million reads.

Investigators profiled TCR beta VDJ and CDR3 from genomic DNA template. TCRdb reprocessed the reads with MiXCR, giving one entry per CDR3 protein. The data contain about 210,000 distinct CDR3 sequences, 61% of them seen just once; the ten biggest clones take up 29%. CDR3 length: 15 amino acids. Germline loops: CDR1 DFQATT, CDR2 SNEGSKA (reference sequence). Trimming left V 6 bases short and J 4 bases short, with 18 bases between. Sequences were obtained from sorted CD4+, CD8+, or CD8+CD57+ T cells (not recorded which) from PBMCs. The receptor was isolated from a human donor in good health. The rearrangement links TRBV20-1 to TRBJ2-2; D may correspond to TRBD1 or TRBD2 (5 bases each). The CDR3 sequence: CSAVDLGARTGELFF. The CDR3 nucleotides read TGCAGTGCAGTCGACCTCGGGGCTCGCACCGGGGAGCTGTTTTTT.